This TCR beta chain was identified during a study of blood T cell repertoires in COVID-19. Overall study: The United States, Italy and Spain were the sources of the acute and convalescent COVID-19 samples. From T cells, B-cell-depleted T cells, or PBMCs came the material, which was cDNA or gDNA.

Per the original data handling: Reference gene primers were amplified, and this amplification served to estimate nucleated cell counts. Profiling relied on immunoSEQ multiplex PCR, and the TCRdb table lists in-frame clones only, not all of them. V and J calls and clone size are those listed in that table; D and trimming were worked out from the DNA. This sample carries approximately 110,000 clones, 69% of them seen once, and the ten largest clones take about 5.9%. V shed 4 bases and J 5 bases; nucleotides not matched to a gene: 5. The CDR3 has 14 residues. Germline V gene sequence: CDR1 MDHEN, CDR2 SYDVKM.

V usage is TRBV28 and J usage is TRBJ1-5; 7 nucleotides match TRBD1. This receptor was obtained from an elderly man with acute or convalescent COVID-19. The sample consisted of peripheral blood. The DNA for the CDR3 is TGTGCCAGCAGTTGGACAGGTGCTCATCAGCCCCAGCATTTT. Its translation is CASSWTGAHQPQHF.